These 17 T cell receptor beta chains came from one sample sequenced in a study of blood T cell repertoires in COVID-19. Profiling relied on immunoSEQ multiplex PCR, and the TCRdb table lists in-frame clones only, not all of them. The table includes over 60,000 clones, around 80% detected once. Sequenced sample: peripheral blood. These receptors were obtained from a human donor in a cohort sampled during active COVID-19.

This chain connects TRBV7-9 to TRBJ1-1; D remains ambiguous. Germline V gene data show CDR1 as SEHNR and CDR2 as FQNEAQ (reference sequence). V lost 1 base to trimming and J lost 5 bases, with 5 bases between them. The length of the CDR3 is 12 residues. The CDR3 DNA is TGTGCCAGCAGCTTAGGGGAGACTGAAGCTTTCTTT. Protein product: CASSLGETEAFF.

V gene TRBV6-5 combines with J gene TRBJ2-1, with D possibly matching TRBD1 (6 bases). V dropped 10 bases and J dropped 6 bases, with 16 bases sitting between them. Germline V CDR1 and CDR2: MNHEY, SVGAGI. This CDR3 comprises 13 residues. CDR3 nucleotide sequence: TGTGCCACCCAGGGGATAGAACGCAATGAGCAGTTCTTC. This gives the protein CATQGIERNEQFF.

This sequence joins TRBV6-2 or TRBV6-3 and TRBJ1-6, with D possibly being TRBD1 (5 bases). Deletions cut 4 bases from V and 15 bases from J, with 22 bases between. The CDR3 is made up of 15 amino acids. CDR1 and CDR2 (germline): MNHEY, SVGEGT. CDR3 in amino acids: CASSSYRTGSKVLHF. The DNA for the CDR3 is TGTGCCAGCAGTTCCTATCGTACAGGTTCCAAAGTCCTCCACTTT.

The CDR3 coding sequence is TGTGCCAGCAGCTCTCCGACAGGGTGGGAAGAGACCCAGTACTTC. This sequence encodes CASSSPTGWEETQYF. The chain has TRBV7-2 and TRBJ2-5; 7 bases match TRBD1. The J segment lost 3 bases and the V segment lost 4 bases, leaving 8 bases of the junction unmatched. This CDR3 is 15 amino acids long. Germline loops: CDR1 SGHTA, CDR2 FQGNSA.

This sequence joins TRBV27 and TRBJ2-1, with TRBD2 matching over 14 bases. The ends lost 6 bases at V and 9 bases at J; junction bases unmatched: 4. Per germline, CDR1 MNHEY and CDR2 SMNVEV (reference sequence). This CDR3 is 14 amino acids long. In DNA form, the CDR3 reads TGTGCCAGCAGGACTAGCGGGGGGGGTGTTGAGCAGTTCTTC. It is translated as CASRTSGGGVEQFF.

J is TRBJ1-2 and V is TRBV6-2 or TRBV6-3; tentatively, D is TRBD1 (6 bases). Trimming pared 5 bases from V and 4 bases from J, leaving 20 bases between. CDR3 length equals 16 residues. Per germline, CDR1 MNHEY and CDR2 SVGEGT. This CDR3 reads CASSNPQGRGIYGYTF. As DNA, the CDR3 is TGTGCCAGCAGTAATCCACAGGGACGCGGAATCTATGGCTACACCTTC.

The gene calls are TRBV19 and TRBJ2-3; 9 bases agree with TRBD1. The CDR3 runs 16 residues. Germline lookup yields CDR1 LNHDA and CDR2 SQIVND (reference sequence). V dropped 1 base and J dropped 1; count of bases not matched to a gene: 3. The CDR3 bases are TGTGCCAGTAGTATAGCGGGACAGGGAGGCACAGATACGCAGTATTTT. This encodes CASSIAGQGGTDTQYF. The whole variable domain, remainder taken from reference TRBV19 and TRBJ2-3, is DGGITQSPKYLFRKEGQNVTLSCEQNLNHDAMYWYRQDPGQGLRLIYYSQIVNDFQKGDIAEGYSVSREKKESFPLTVTSAQKNPTAFYLCASSIAGQGGTDTQYFGPGTRLTVL.

J is TRBJ2-7 and V is TRBV19; 9 bases line up with TRBD1. CDR1 is LNHDA, CDR2 SQIVND, per germline (reference sequence). The CDR3 consists of 15 residues. J was trimmed by 6 bases and V by 3 bases; bases with no gene match: 9. The CDR3 coding sequence is TGTGCCAGTAGTATTAGTGGGACAGGGCTTTCCGAGCAGTACTTC. Its translation is CASSISGTGLSEQYF.

This clone was counted a few times. This rearrangement joins TRBV4-2 to TRBJ2-2; 9 bases agree with TRBD1. The V gene end was trimmed by 3 bases and the J gene end by 4 bases; junction bases not matched to a gene: 6. The CDR3 spans 16 residues. The V gene's germline CDR1 is LGHNA and CDR2 YNFKEQ. The DNA of the CDR3 is TGTGCCAGCAGCCATAACCGGGACAGGGTCACCGGGGAGCTGTTTTTT. It yields the protein CASSHNRDRVTGELFF.

The chain is built from TRBV4-2 and TRBJ2-3; 9 bases agree with TRBD1. Germline V gives CDR1 LGHNA, CDR2 YNFKEQ. J gave up 1 base and V 1 base, and 6 bases lay outside the gene matches. The CDR3 totals 17 residues. The CDR3 spells CASSQATQGAGTDTQYF. For the CDR3, the DNA is TGTGCCAGCAGCCAAGCTACACAGGGGGCTGGCACAGATACGCAGTATTTT.

The chain is built from TRBV19 and TRBJ1-5; 7 bases agree with TRBD1. J was trimmed by 2 bases and V by 2 bases; bases with no gene match: 0. The CDR3 consists of 14 residues. Germline CDR1 LNHDA, CDR2 SQIVND (reference sequence). This chain's CDR3 is CASSITGGNQPQHF. The CDR3 nucleotides are TGTGCCAGTAGTATAACAGGGGGCAATCAGCCCCAGCATTTT.

This chain connects TRBV4-2 to TRBJ1-3; the match to TRBD1 covers 8 bases. Germline V lookup: CDR1 LGHNA, CDR2 YNFKEQ. V shed 1 base, J shed 0 bases, and the junction held 5 bases outside the gene matches. CDR3 length: 17 amino acids. The CDR3: CASSQGQGLSSGNTIYF. DNA for the CDR3: TGTGCCAGCAGCCAAGGACAGGGGCTGAGCTCTGGAAACACCATATATTTT.

The V call is TRBV7-6, the J call TRBJ2-2, with no clear D. This CDR3 region has 12 residues. In germline, CDR1 is SGHVS, CDR2 FNYEAQ. V was cut by 5 bases and J by 4 bases, with 5 bases left in between. The CDR3 region is CASSLVTGELFF. DNA of the CDR3: TGTGCCAGCAGCCTTGTCACCGGGGAGCTGTTTTTT.

V gene TRBV7-2 combines with J gene TRBJ2-5; 12 bases agree with TRBD2. This CDR3 comprises 15 residues. V shed 5 bases and J 4 bases; nucleotides not matched to a gene: 5. Per germline, CDR1 SGHTA and CDR2 FQGNSA. The CDR3 DNA sequence: TGTGCCAGCAGCCAGGGACTAGCGGGTCCAGAGACCCAGTACTTC. Encoded protein: CASSQGLAGPETQYF. The whole variable domain, filled in from reference TRBV7-2 and TRBJ2-5, reads GAGVSQSPSNKVTEKGKDVELRCDPISGHTALYWYRQSLGQGLEFLIYFQGNSAPDKSGLPSDRFSAERTGGSVSTLTIQRTQQEDSAVYLCASSQGLAGPETQYFGPGTRLLVL.

The gene calls are TRBV30 and TRBJ1-1; TRBD1 agrees at 10 bases. V was pared by 5 bases and J by 4 bases, with 4 bases of the junction left unmatched. Per germline, CDR1 GTSNPN and CDR2 SVGIG (reference sequence). The CDR3 contains 13 residues. The CDR3 is CAWGGTGVTEAFF. Written as DNA, the CDR3 is TGTGCCTGGGGAGGGACAGGGGTCACTGAAGCTTTCTTT.

CDR3 DNA sequence: TGTGCCAGCAGCGCTGACAGGGTGAACACTGAAGCTTTCTTT. This gives the protein CASSADRVNTEAFF. The chain joins TRBV9 to TRBJ1-1, with 7 positions matching TRBD1. The trim removed 3 bases at V and 0 bases at J, leaving 2 bases unmatched. There are 14 residues in the CDR3. In germline, CDR1 is SGDLS, CDR2 YYNGEE.

Written as DNA, the CDR3 is TGCGCCAGCAGTCAATCAAAAGGCACAGTGAATGAAAAACTGTTTTTT. Residues: CASSQSKGTVNEKLFF. The chain combines TRBV23-1 with TRBJ1-4; D gene ambiguous. TRBV23-1 belongs to the ORF category, with a function that is uncertain. Trimming removed 0 bases at V and 5 bases at J, with 13 bases between. The CDR3 has 16 residues.